This TCR beta chain was sequenced during a study of cytomegalovirus exposure and HLA in healthy donors. Study-wide findings and caveats: In a later analysis, HLA-associated TCR beta chains were more clonally expanded than equally common others. Fewer than 200 TCR beta chains were listed as cytomegalovirus-associated. Later analysis showed TCR association rates varying by HLA locus, highest for DRB1 and lowest for HLA-C. The study found most TCR sequences rare, yet found some public TCRs in many donors.

Of note for this clone: Its cognate antigen is unknown. One end of the junction does not line up with germline, which may come from a read error.

PCR primers comprised 60 Vbeta and 13 Jbeta primers. Only in-frame clones appear in the TCRdb table, and some are missing; sequencing was by immunoSEQ multiplex PCR. The data show under 150,000 clones, approximately 68% seen once. The sequence was obtained from a middle-aged man in good health and CMV-seronegative. Sequencing was performed on PBMCs.

In nucleotides, the CDR3 is TGTGCCAGCAGTGAAGCGCGGCAGCCTAGCAATCAGCCCCAGAATTTT. Protein sequence: CASSEARQPSNQPQNF. The chain uses TRBV2 and TRBJ1-5; the D is unclear. The length of the CDR3 is 16 residues. Looked up from germline, CDR1 is SNHLY and CDR2 is FYNNEI.